This T cell receptor beta chain was observed in a study of T cell responses to AZD1222 COVID-19 vaccine. General study points: Spike-specific TCR breadth and depth grew following two AZD1222 doses. The repertoires were collected only after the peak T cell response. Donors were mostly white British, more females; clonal diversity possibly underestimated. Baseline seropositives among AZD1222 recipients totaled only five or six.

Sequencing was performed with immunoSEQ multiplex PCR; in TCRdb, only in-frame clones are kept and a portion is missing. Of around 150,000 clones listed, 92% are singletons. A note on this clone: Its antigen is unidentified.

The CDR3 sequence is 17 residues long. Trimming took off 1 base at V and 1 base at J, with 17 bases between the two ends. The V gene's germline CDR1 is SQVTM and CDR2 ANQGSEA. This receptor was taken from an adult who received the AZD1222 COVID-19 vaccine. Sample: peripheral blood, taken 28 days after the second AZD1222 dose. The chain couples TRBV29-1 to TRBJ2-4; possibly TRBD2 for D (6 bases). The chain's CDR3 is CSVEGREEGSAKNIQYF. In DNA, the CDR3 is TGCAGCGTTGAAGGGAGGGAAGAGGGGAGCGCCAAAAACATTCAGTACTTC.